This TCR beta chain came from a study of beta chain features in type 1 diabetes (dated by TCRdb to the late 2010s). As for the study more broadly: Mean age, gender distribution, total cell number and subset yield did not differ between patients and healthy donors. A total of 107,917,701 sorted cells were examined across all samples, and the number of cells per subset was strongly correlated with RNA yield. Regulatory and stem cell-like memory subsets were isolated from only 8 patients and roughly 8 healthy donors, whereas naive and central memory subsets came from all 30 or so donors. The study compared the TCRB repertoires of sorted circulating CD4+ T cell subsets in recently diagnosed type 1 diabetes patients with those in matched healthy donors.

The CDR3, cysteine through phenylalanine, is 14 amino acids long. CDR3 DNA is the only sequence kept; it has 42 bases, read in frame from the first base. Between the V and J ends, shortened by 6 bases and 4 bases respectively, the junction contains 12 bases. Based on the germline V gene, the CDR1 and CDR2 sequences are MNHEY and SVGAGI. The table lists this clone with a few counts. Its cognate antigen has yet to be identified. Base quality data are lacking; no much larger clone is found one base away. The entire isolated RNA was reverse transcribed using the High Capacity cDNA Reverse Transcription Kit, and thus expressed TCRB transcripts were sequenced. Naive, central memory and regulatory T cell samples underwent deep immunoSEQ sequencing, averaging about 3.57 million total reads per sample. After sorted cells were lysed in RLT buffer, RNA was extracted with DNase-treated RNeasy Micro or Mini kits, with the choice depending on cell number. Each cell subset was processed separately to prevent cross-contamination, with patient and healthy donor samples processed together. The immunoSEQ multiplex PCR was used to amplify TCRB sequences from cDNA, generating 87-bp fragments that spanned the CDR3 region. Sequencing of the amplicons was performed on the Illumina HiSeq platform. As for the original processing: Synthetic template baselines were used to correct PCR bias computationally, reads within Hamming distance 2 were collapsed, and singletons that could not be merged were discarded. Reads were aligned to IMGT to assign V, D and J genes, CDR3 length, and insertions or deletions at six rearrangement sites. Clonotype counts were normalized to sorted cell number within each subset before computing true diversity and Gini coefficients with the tcR R package. The overlap coefficient, calculated on TCRB nucleotide sequences, was used to measure repertoire sharing. Out-of-frame TCRB sequences from naive cells were analyzed as a proxy for the pre-selection repertoire. Not all clones reach the TCRdb copy of this immuneACCESS table, which keeps in-frame sequences only. Checked studies attribute under half of the gap to unresolved V genes and leave the rest unexplained. D and trimming come from the DNA, and the V and J calls and clone size come from that table. This sample comprises 250,000 to 350,000 clones, more than 13% of them detected only once. Clones ranked in the top ten supply approximately 0.015% of the sample.

Each donor gave one peripheral blood draw, averaging around 0.11 L, which was collected into heparinised tubes. A BD FACSAria II and a panel including CD45RO, CCR7, CD25, CD127, CD95 and CD27 were used to sort naive, central memory, regulatory and stem cell-like memory CD4+ T cells. Every sorted population had a purity above 98%. PBMCs were isolated right away by Lymphoprep density gradient centrifugation and were stained directly, without culture. So that batch effects would be minimized, each experiment stained and sorted samples in pairs, pairing one healthy donor with one patient. Broad study findings and their caveats: Because small numbers of individuals were included in the HLA sub-analyses, any influence of HLA type on TCRB rearrangement was left unresolved. Naive, central memory and regulatory TCRB repertoires appeared to be more alike among patients than among healthy donors. Patients with type 1 diabetes made fewer insertions and deleted more nucleotides at VDJ recombination sites, implying thymic rearrangement abnormalities. Type 1 diabetes patients showed a moderate but significant shortening of TCRB CDR3 length in all four CD4+ subsets. Shorter templates might be favored by PCR, yet because patient and control samples were amplified and corrected together, any such skew would affect both groups equally. Because cDNA was sequenced instead of genomic DNA, highly expressing activated cells could be over-represented, though the groups showed no difference in activation or CD3 levels.

The material sequenced was naive CD4+ T cells from blood. Taken with the paper, the label for cell subset or site translates to: true naive CD4+ T cells. This receptor was identified in a young man with type 1 diabetes. The rearranged segments are TRBV6-5 and TRBJ2-2; the D region possibly corresponds to TRBD2 (6 bases align). The CDR3 region has the sequence CASRPGLRTGELFF. The bases are TGTGCCAGCAGGCCGGGACTTCGCACCGGGGAGCTGTTTTTT.